This TCR beta chain was captured by sequencing in a study of T cell responses to AZD1222 COVID-19 vaccine. Study at large: Timing groups of about 4 and about 12 weeks for second doses were pooled. Broader study findings: Along spike, vaccine-associated CD4 TCRs were found throughout, with dominance at 160-218 and 743-854. The repertoires were collected only after the peak T cell response. The number of AZD1222 recipients seropositive at baseline was only five or six.

Using immunoSEQ multiplex PCR, the repertoire was profiled, and TCRdb retains in-frame clones only, with some absent. The table has fewer than 150,000 clones, more than 80% seen once. This clone was recorded a few times. As yet, its antigen is unknown. The germline V and J ends were trimmed by 0 bases and 0 bases, with 21 bases remaining between them. Germline V CDR1 and CDR2: SGHTS, YDEGEE. This CDR3 spans 20 amino acids. The starting material was peripheral blood, obtained on day 0 of AZD1222 vaccination. This chain connects TRBV5-8 to TRBJ2-2, with D perhaps being TRBD1 or TRBD2 (5 bases each). This receptor was obtained from an adult in good health. The DNA for the CDR3 is TGTGCCAGCAGCTTGGCCTGGGTTATGGGGGACGTCGCGAACACCGGGGAGCTGTTTTTT. Translation: CASSLAWVMGDVANTGELFF.